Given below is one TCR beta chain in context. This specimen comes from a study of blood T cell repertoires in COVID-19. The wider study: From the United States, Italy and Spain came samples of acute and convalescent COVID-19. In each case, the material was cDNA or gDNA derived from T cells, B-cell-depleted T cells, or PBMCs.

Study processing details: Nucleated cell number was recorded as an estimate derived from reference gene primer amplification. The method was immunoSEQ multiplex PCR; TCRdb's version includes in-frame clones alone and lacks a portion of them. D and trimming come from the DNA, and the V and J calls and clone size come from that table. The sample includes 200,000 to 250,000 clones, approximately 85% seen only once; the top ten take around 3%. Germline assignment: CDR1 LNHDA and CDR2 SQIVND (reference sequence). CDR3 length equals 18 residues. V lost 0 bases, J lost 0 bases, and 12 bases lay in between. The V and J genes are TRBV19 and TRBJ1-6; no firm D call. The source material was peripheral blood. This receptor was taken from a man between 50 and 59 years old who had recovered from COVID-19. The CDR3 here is CASSIEGYRSSYNSPLHF. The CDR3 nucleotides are TGTGCCAGTAGTATAGAGGGTTACCGGAGCTCCTATAATTCACCCCTCCACTTT.